These T cell receptor beta chains were read from a single sample in a study of cytomegalovirus exposure and HLA in healthy donors. Produced via immunoSEQ multiplex PCR; TCRdb's table is partial and in-frame only. Recorded here are roughly 100,000 clones; the top ten clones represent about 3%. Sequenced: PBMCs. All receptors come from a man between 40 and 49 years old in good health and CMV-seronegative. The CDR3 runs from the conserved cysteine through the conserved F or W. D genes are given only for firm matches.

j_call d_call v_call cdr3_nt cdr3_aa
TRBJ2-7 TRBD2 TRBV4-3 TGCGCCAGCAGCCAAGGCCCTAGCGGCGACTACGAGCAGTACTTC CASSQGPSGDYEQYF
TRBJ1-5 TRBD1 TRBV7-9 TGTGCCAGCAGCTTACAGGGGGACAGCAATCAGCCCCAGCATTTT CASSLQGDSNQPQHF
TRBJ2-7 - TRBV7-6 TGTGCCAGCAGCTTAGTTGGGGGCCACGAGCAGTGCTTC CASSLVGGHEQCF
TRBJ2-5 TRBD2 TRBV7-6 TGTGCCAGCAGCTCCCGACTAGCGCTGGGGGAGACCCAGTACTTC CASSSRLALGETQYF
TRBJ1-1 - TRBV5-1 TGCGCCAGCAGCTTGGAGGGGAATACTGAAGCTTTCTTT CASSLEGNTEAFF
TRBJ2-7 TRBD1 TRBV9 TGTGCCAGCAGCTCGACAGGGACCACTTACGAGCAGTACTTC CASSSTGTTYEQYF
TRBJ2-1 - TRBV29-1 TGCAGCGGGGCGAGGGGGTCCTACAATGAGCAGTTCTTC CSGARGSYNEQFF
TRBJ2-2 - TRBV6-4 TGTGCCAGCAGAAATAGCGAGAACACCGGGGAGCTGTTTTTT CASRNSENTGELFF
TRBJ2-7 TRBD2 TRBV6-6 TGTGCCAGCAGTTACTCAGGGACTAGCGGGGGCTACGAGCAGTACTTC CASSYSGTSGGYEQYF
TRBJ2-7 TRBD2 TRBV10-3 TGTGCCATCAGTTCGGCCGGAGGGTTGAGCGGGGTCTCCTACGAGCAGTACTTC CAISSAGGLSGVSYEQYF
TRBJ2-7 TRBD2 TRBV4-1 TGCGCCAGCAGCCAAGAGAAGACTAGCGGGATTTACGAGCAGTACTTC CASSQEKTSGIYEQYF
TRBJ1-1 TRBD1 TRBV6-5 TGTGCCAGCAGGGTAAACAGGGGACTGAACACTGAAGCTTTCTTT CASRVNRGLNTEAFF
TRBJ1-1 - TRBV2 TGTGCCAGCAGTGGACAGATGAACACTGAAGCTTTCTTT CASSGQMNTEAFF
TRBJ2-2 - TRBV5-1 TGCGCCAGCAGCTTGGCCGAGGTGGGGCTAGGGGAGCTGTTTTTT CASSLAEVGLGELFF
TRBJ2-5 TRBD1 TRBV28 TGTGCCAGCAGCTCGCCGGGACAGGGAGGGGAGACCCAGTACTTC CASSSPGQGGETQYF
TRBJ1-5 - TRBV28 TGTGCCAGCAGTTTGTTCAGGGTTCAGCCCCAGCATTTT CASSLFRVQPQHF
TRBJ2-2 TRBD2 TRBV19 TGTGCCAGCTCCCCCTTAGCGGGGGTTACAACCGGGGAGCTGTTTTTT CASSPLAGVTTGELFF
TRBJ1-5 TRBD1 TRBV15 TGTGCCACCAGCAGGGACCAGGGGGCTGTCCAGCCCCAGCATTTT CATSRDQGAVQPQHF
TRBJ1-2 - TRBV19 TGTGCCAGTAGTATGGAAGGGGCTTGGAGGGGAGGTCACTATGGCTACACCTTC CASSMEGAWRGGHYGYTF
TRBJ2-5 TRBD2 TRBV2 TGTGCCAGCAGTGAAGGGGGGGGGAGAGAAGAGACCCAGTACTTC CASSEGGGREETQYF
TRBJ2-7 TRBD2 TRBV6-1 TGTGCCAGCGCCCGGGGGGGGACCGACGAGCAGTACTTC CASARGGTDEQYF